This T cell receptor beta chain was recovered during a study of T cell responses to AZD1222 COVID-19 vaccine. TCRdb's table, derived via immunoSEQ multiplex PCR, lists solely in-frame clones and lacks some. Among 90,000 to 150,000 clones listed, about 85% were seen once. CDR3 length equals 14 residues. V lost 2 bases and J 2 bases, leaving 6 bases between the germline ends. In germline, CDR1 is SGHAT, CDR2 FQNNGV. V and J are TRBV11-2 and TRBJ1-4, with D hard to call. The TCR was taken from an adult who received the AZD1222 COVID-19 vaccine. The specimen was peripheral blood, collected 28 days after the second AZD1222 dose. CDR3 coding DNA: TGTGCCAGCAGCTTACTAGGGACTAATGAAAAACTGTTTTTT. Its protein is CASSLLGTNEKLFF.